Reported below is one T cell receptor (beta chain). Its specificity is unknown. PCR involved 60 Vbeta and 13 Jbeta primers. TCRdb's copy holds only in-frame clones and misses some; the assay was immunoSEQ multiplex PCR. The sample carries over 150,000 clones, roughly four fifths recorded once. The CDR3 consists of 14 residues. With 4 bases removed from V and 4 bases from J, the gap between germline ends came to 16 bases. Per germline, CDR1 SQVTM and CDR2 ANQGSEA. This entry is derived from a study of cytomegalovirus exposure and HLA in healthy donors. The study's findings and limits: Per published reports, the classifier diagnosed cytomegalovirus status with high specificity and sensitivity. In an earlier analysis, about 87% or about 30%: the productive usage of most TCR beta V segments. Later analysis identified several of the most significant clusters that appeared linked to common viral pathogens.

V and J are TRBV29-1 and TRBJ1-1; no definite D call. The sample comprised PBMCs. The clonotype comes from a man aged 45-65 years in good health and CMV-seronegative. The CDR3 reads CSVVLPGGGTEAFF. DNA for the CDR3: TGCAGCGTTGTCCTGCCCGGAGGAGGCACTGAAGCTTTCTTT.